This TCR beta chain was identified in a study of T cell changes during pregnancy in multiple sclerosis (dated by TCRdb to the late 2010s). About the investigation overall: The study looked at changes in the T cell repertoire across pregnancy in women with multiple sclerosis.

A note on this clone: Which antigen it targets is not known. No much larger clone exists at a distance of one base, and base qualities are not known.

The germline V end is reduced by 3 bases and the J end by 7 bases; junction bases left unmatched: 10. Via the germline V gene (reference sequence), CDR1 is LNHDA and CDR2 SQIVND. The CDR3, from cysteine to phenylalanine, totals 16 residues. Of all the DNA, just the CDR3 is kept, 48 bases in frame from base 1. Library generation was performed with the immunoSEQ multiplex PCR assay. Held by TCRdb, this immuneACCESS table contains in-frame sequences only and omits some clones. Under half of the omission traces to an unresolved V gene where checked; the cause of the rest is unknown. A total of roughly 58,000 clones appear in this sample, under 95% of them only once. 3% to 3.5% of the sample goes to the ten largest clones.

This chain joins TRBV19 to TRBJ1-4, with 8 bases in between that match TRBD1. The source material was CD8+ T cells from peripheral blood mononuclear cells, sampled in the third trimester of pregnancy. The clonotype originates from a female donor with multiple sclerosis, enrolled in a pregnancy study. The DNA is TGTGCCAGTAGTATGGCCACAGGGGGGATAAGTGAAAAACTGTTTTTT. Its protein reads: CASSMATGGISEKLFF.